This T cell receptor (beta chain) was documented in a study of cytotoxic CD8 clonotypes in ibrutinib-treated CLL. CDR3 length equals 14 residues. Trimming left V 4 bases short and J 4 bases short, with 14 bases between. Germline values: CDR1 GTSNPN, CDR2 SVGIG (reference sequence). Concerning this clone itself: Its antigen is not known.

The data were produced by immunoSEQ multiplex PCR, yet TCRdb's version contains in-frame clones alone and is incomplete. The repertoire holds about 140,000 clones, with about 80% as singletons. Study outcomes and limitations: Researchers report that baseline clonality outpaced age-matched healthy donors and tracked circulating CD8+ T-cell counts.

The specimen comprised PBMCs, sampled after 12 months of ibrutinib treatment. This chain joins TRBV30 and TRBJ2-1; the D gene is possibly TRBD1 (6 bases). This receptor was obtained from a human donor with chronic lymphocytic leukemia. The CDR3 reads CAWISVGAYNEQFF. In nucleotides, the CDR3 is TGTGCCTGGATATCAGTGGGGGCTTACAATGAGCAGTTCTTC. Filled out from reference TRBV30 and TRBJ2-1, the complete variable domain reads SQTIHQWPATLVQPVGSPLSLECTVEGTSNPNLYWYRQAAGRGLQLLFYSVGIGQISSEVPQNLSASRPQDRQFILSSKKLLLSDSGFYLCAWISVGAYNEQFFGPGTRLTVL.